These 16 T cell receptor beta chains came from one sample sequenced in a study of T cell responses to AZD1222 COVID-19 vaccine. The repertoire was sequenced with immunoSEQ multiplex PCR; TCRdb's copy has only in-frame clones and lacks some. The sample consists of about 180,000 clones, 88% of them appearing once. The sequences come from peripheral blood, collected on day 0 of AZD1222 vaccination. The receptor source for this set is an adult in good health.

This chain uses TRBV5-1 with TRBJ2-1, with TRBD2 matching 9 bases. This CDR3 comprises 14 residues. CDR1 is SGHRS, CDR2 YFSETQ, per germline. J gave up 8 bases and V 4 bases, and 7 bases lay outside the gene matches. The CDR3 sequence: CASSGYSGGDEQFF. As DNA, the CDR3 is TGCGCCAGCAGCGGCTATAGCGGGGGAGATGAGCAGTTCTTC.

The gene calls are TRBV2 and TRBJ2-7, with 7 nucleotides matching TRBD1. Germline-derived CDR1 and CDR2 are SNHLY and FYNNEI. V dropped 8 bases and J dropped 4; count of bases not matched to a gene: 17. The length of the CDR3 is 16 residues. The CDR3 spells CASQEVPGQPSYEQYF. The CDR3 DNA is TGTGCCAGCCAAGAGGTCCCGGGACAGCCCTCTTACGAGCAGTACTTC.

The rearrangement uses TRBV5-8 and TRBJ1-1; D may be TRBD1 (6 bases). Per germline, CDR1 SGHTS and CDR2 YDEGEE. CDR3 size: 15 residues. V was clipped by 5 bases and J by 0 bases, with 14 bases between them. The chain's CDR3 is CASRGGPILNTEAFF. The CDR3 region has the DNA TGTGCCAGCAGGGGGGGCCCGATACTGAACACTGAAGCTTTCTTT.

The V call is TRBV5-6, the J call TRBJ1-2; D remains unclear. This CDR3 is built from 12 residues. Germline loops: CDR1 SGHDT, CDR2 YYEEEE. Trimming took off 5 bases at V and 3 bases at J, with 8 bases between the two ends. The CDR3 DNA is TGTGCCAGCAGAATTCGCCACTATGGCTACACCTTC. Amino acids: CASRIRHYGYTF.

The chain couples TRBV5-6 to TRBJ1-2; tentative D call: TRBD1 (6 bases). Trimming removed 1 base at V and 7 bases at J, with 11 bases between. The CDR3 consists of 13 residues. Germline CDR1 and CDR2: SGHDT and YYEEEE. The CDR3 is CASSLSRGGGYTF. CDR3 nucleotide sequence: TGTGCCAGCAGCTTGTCCAGGGGCGGTGGCTACACCTTC.

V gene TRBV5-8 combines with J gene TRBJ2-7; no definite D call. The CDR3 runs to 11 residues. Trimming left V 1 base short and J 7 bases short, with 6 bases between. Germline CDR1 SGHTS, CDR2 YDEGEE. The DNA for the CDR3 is TGTGCCAGCAGCTTGAATAGAGAGCAGTACTTC. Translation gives CASSLNREQYF. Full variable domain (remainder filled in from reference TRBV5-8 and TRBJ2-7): EAGVTQSPTHLIKTRGQQATLRCSPISGHTSVYWYQQALGLGLQFLLWYDEGEERNRGNFPPRFSGRQFPNYSSELNVNALELEDSALYLCASSLNREQYFGPGTRLTVT.

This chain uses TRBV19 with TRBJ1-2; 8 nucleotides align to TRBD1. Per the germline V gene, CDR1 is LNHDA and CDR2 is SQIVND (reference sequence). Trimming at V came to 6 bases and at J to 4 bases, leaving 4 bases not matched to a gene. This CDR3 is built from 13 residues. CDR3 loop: CASSLGQGYGYTF. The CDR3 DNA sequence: TGTGCCAGTAGCCTAGGACAGGGCTATGGCTACACCTTC.

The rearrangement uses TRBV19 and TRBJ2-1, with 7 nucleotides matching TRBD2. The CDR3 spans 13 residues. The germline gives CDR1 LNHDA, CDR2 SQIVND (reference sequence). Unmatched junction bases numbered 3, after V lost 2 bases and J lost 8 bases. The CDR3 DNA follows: TGTGCCAGTAGTATAAGGACTAGGGATGAGCAGTTCTTC. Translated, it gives CASSIRTRDEQFF.

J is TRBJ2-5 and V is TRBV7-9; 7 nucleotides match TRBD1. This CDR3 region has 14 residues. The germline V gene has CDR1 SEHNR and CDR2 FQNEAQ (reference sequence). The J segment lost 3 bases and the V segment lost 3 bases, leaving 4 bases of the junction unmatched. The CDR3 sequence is CASSLGQYEETQYF. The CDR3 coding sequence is TGTGCCAGCAGCTTGGGACAGTACGAAGAGACCCAGTACTTC.

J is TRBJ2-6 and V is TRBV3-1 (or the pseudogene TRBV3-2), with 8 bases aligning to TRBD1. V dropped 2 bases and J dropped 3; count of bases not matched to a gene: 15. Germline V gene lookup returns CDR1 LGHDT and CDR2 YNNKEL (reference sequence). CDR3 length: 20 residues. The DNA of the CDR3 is TGTGCCAGCAGCCAATCCCCTGGCGGGACAGGCGTTGGTGGGGCCAACGTCCTGACTTTC. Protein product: CASSQSPGGTGVGGANVLTF.

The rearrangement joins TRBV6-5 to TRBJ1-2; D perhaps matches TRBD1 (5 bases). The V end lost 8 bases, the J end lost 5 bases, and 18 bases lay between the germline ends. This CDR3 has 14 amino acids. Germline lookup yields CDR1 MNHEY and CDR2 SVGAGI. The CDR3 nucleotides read TGTGCCAGCGAGTCGGGGAGGGGAGGGTATGGCTACACCTTC. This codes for CASESGRGGYGYTF.

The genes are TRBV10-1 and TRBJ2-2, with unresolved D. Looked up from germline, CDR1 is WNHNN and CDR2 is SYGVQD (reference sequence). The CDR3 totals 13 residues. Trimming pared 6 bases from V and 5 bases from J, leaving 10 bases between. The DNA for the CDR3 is TGCGCCAGCAGCCCTACACGTACCGGGGAGCTGTTTTTT. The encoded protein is CASSPTRTGELFF.

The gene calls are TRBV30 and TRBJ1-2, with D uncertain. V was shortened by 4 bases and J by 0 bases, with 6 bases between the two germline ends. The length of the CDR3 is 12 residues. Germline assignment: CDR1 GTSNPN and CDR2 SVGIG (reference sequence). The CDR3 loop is CAWTASNYGYTF. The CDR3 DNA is TGTGCCTGGACAGCCTCTAACTATGGCTACACCTTC.

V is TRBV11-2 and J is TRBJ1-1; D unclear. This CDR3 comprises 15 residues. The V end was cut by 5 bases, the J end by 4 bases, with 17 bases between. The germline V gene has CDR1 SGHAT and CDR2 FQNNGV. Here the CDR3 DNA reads TGTGCCAGCAGCCCCTCCCCAGGAACGGGCACTGAAGCTTTCTTT. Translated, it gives CASSPSPGTGTEAFF.

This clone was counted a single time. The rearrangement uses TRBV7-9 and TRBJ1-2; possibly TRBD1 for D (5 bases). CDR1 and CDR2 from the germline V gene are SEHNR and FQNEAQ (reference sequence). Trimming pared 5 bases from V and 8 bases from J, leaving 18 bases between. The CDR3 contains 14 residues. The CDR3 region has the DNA TGTGCCAGCAGCCCCCTTGGGGGTTCAGGGGGCTACACCTTC. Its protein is CASSPLGGSGGYTF. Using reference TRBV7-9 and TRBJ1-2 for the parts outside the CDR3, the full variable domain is DTGVSQNPRHKITKRGQNVTFRCDPISEHNRLYWYRQTLGQGPEFLTYFQNEAQLEKSRLLSDRFSAERPKGSFSTLEIQRTEQGDSAMYLCASSPLGGSGGYTFGSGTRLTVV.

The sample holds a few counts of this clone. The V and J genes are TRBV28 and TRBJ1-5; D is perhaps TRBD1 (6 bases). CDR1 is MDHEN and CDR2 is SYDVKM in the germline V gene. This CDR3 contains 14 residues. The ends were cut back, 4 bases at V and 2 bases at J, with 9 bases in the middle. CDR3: CASSSEGGNQPQHF. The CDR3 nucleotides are TGTGCCAGCAGTTCCGAGGGGGGCAATCAGCCCCAGCATTTT.